A single sample is the source of the 16 T cell receptor beta chains below, sequenced in a study of cytomegalovirus exposure and HLA in healthy donors. PCR employed 60 Vbeta and 13 Jbeta primers. The assay was immunoSEQ multiplex PCR, and TCRdb's table has in-frame clones only and misses some. Of 150,000 to 200,000 clones in the sample, roughly 82% were seen once. The sample consisted of PBMCs. The receptor set was obtained from a girl under 18 in good health and CMV-seropositive.

V and J are TRBV9 and TRBJ1-2; no firm D call. The V gene lost 1 base and the J gene lost 7 bases, with 11 bases spanning the gap. Germline CDR1 reads SGDLS; CDR2 reads YYNGEE. This CDR3 is 13 amino acids long. The CDR3 region is CASSVSTSGGYTF. The CDR3 DNA reads as TGTGCCAGCAGCGTAAGCACCTCAGGTGGCTACACCTTC.

CDR3 coding DNA: TGTGCCAGCAGCCCGGACAGGTCCTACAATGAGCAGTTCTTC. This encodes CASSPDRSYNEQFF. V usage is TRBV7-2 and J usage is TRBJ2-1; 7 bases fit TRBD1. CDR3 size: 14 residues. J gave up 1 base and V 5 bases, and 2 bases lay outside the gene matches. Germline assignment: CDR1 SGHTA and CDR2 FQGNSA.

This clone was seen a few times. The rearrangement joins TRBV27 to TRBJ1-4, with D maybe TRBD1 (6 bases). Trimming shortened V by 2 bases and J by 7 bases, and 11 bases separated the two germline ends. The CDR3 contains 14 residues. The germline CDR1 and CDR2 sequences are MNHEY and SMNVEV (reference sequence). CDR3 in DNA: TGTGCCAGCAGTTTAAGGGGGAGCGGTGAAAAACTGTTTTTT. Its protein product is CASSLRGSGEKLFF.

This clone was counted between two and nine times. The V call is TRBV9, the J call TRBJ1-2; D perhaps matches TRBD1 (5 bases). V dropped 3 bases and J dropped 4 bases, with 19 bases sitting between them. The CDR3 covers 16 residues. Germline CDR1 reads SGDLS; CDR2 reads YYNGEE. The CDR3 sequence is CASSGSGGIGGYGYTF. The CDR3 bases are TGTGCCAGCAGCGGTAGTGGGGGGATCGGGGGCTATGGCTACACCTTC.

This chain joins TRBV21-1 and TRBJ1-5. TRBV21-1 is a documented pseudogene. CDR3 length: 14 residues. This CDR3 is CANERGWSNQPQHF. CDR3 DNA sequence: TGTGCCAATGAACGCGGGTGGTCCAATCAGCCCCAGCATTTT.

The V and J genes are TRBV27 and TRBJ2-1, with a weak D call TRBD2 (6 bases). Trimming left V 5 bases short and J 5 bases short, with 22 bases between. The germline gives CDR1 MNHEY, CDR2 SMNVEV (reference sequence). The CDR3 is 17 amino acids. CDR3 in DNA: TGTGCCAGCAGTCACCAGCGAGCGGGTCAGCCCCACAATGAGCAGTTCTTC. Its translation is CASSHQRAGQPHNEQFF.

The chain employs TRBV7-8 and TRBJ2-7; D may be TRBD1 (6 bases). The CDR3 runs 14 residues. CDR1 and CDR2 (germline): SGHVS, FQNEAQ. Trimming stripped 1 base from V and 2 bases from J, with 9 bases between. CDR3 loop: CASSLGRGTYEQYF. The DNA for the CDR3 is TGTGCCAGCAGCTTAGGCAGGGGAACCTACGAGCAGTACTTC.

This chain links TRBV9 with TRBJ1-1; possibly TRBD1 for D (5 bases). The CDR3 is 16 amino acids. Trimming cost V 3 bases and J 1 base, with 16 bases left between them. Germline V lookup: CDR1 SGDLS, CDR2 YYNGEE. DNA of the CDR3: TGTGCCAGCAGCGGACTCCGCGGGGGGAGGAACACTGAAGCTTTCTTT. It codes for CASSGLRGGRNTEAFF.

The chain is built from TRBV5-4 and TRBJ2-3; 10 bases map to TRBD1. Germline CDR1 reads SGHNT; CDR2 reads YYREEE (reference sequence). This CDR3 is built from 15 residues. With 5 bases clipped from V and 2 bases from J, the junction kept 5 bases outside the gene matches. The CDR3: CASSSGTGVTDTQYF. The CDR3 DNA reads TGTGCCAGCAGTTCCGGGACAGGGGTCACAGATACGCAGTATTTT.

The rearrangement joins TRBV11-2 to TRBJ2-6, with D maybe TRBD2 (5 bases). There are 20 residues in the CDR3. Germline V gene lookup returns CDR1 SGHAT and CDR2 FQNNGV. Trimming left V 0 bases short and J 0 bases short, with 18 bases between. The DNA of the CDR3 is TGTGCCAGCAGCTTAGAGGGGTTAGAGGACTGGGGCTCTGGGGCCAACGTCCTGACTTTC. Translation gives CASSLEGLEDWGSGANVLTF.

CDR3 amino acids: CASSIGQGEIDEQFF. CDR3 coding DNA: TGTGCCAGTAGTATAGGACAGGGGGAAATTGATGAGCAGTTCTTC. The chain is built from TRBV19 and TRBJ2-1; 9 bases map to TRBD1. CDR1 is LNHDA, CDR2 SQIVND, per germline (reference sequence). The V and J ends lost 1 base and 8 bases, in that order; junction bases with no gene match: 6. The CDR3 is 15 amino acids.

This sequence joins TRBV28 and TRBJ1-3; D gene uncertain. Trimming cost V 7 bases and J 8 bases, with 12 bases left between them. The germline V gene encodes CDR1 MDHEN and CDR2 SYDVKM. The CDR3 contains 12 residues. The CDR3 DNA sequence: TGTGCCAGCACCTCCCCCAGGCACACCATATATTTT. It translates to CASTSPRHTIYF.

This chain joins TRBV6-5 and TRBJ2-1, with D possibly TRBD1 on 5 matching bases. In germline, CDR1 is MNHEY, CDR2 SVGAGI. This CDR3 has 13 amino acids. Trimming shortened V by 6 bases and J by 4 bases, and 10 bases separated the two germline ends. CDR3 nucleotides: TGTGCCAGCAGCCTGACAGATTACAATGAGCAGTTCTTC. It codes for CASSLTDYNEQFF.

The table lists this clone with a few counts. J is TRBJ1-2 and V is TRBV30; D is perhaps TRBD1 (5 bases). The V and J ends lost 0 bases and 4 bases respectively, with 9 bases between them. CDR1 is GTSNPN, CDR2 SVGIG, per germline (reference sequence). The CDR3 contains 13 residues. DNA for the CDR3: TGTGCCTGGAGTGTTCAGGGCATCTATGGCTACACCTTC. This codes for CAWSVQGIYGYTF. Drawing the rest from reference TRBV30 and TRBJ1-2, the complete variable domain is SQTIHQWPATLVQPVGSPLSLECTVEGTSNPNLYWYRQAAGRGLQLLFYSVGIGQISSEVPQNLSASRPQDRQFILSSKKLLLSDSGFYLCAWSVQGIYGYTFGSGTRLTVV.

The count of this clone is one. The gene calls are TRBV29-1 and TRBJ2-1; no reliable D call. V lost 0 bases and J 6 bases, leaving 9 bases between the germline ends. The germline V gene has CDR1 SQVTM and CDR2 ANQGSEA. The CDR3 runs 13 residues. This CDR3 is CSVEDLRSNEQFF. CDR3 sequence (DNA): TGCAGCGTTGAAGATCTTAGGAGCAATGAGCAGTTCTTC.

This rearrangement joins TRBV6-6 to TRBJ1-4; 8 nucleotides align to TRBD1. This CDR3 comprises 14 residues. Germline values: CDR1 MNHNY, CDR2 SVGAGI (reference sequence). The J segment lost 7 bases and the V segment lost 6 bases, leaving 7 bases of the junction unmatched. CDR3 sequence: CASRGQGGGEKLFF. CDR3 sequence (DNA): TGTGCCAGCAGAGGACAGGGAGGGGGTGAAAAACTGTTTTTT.